A single T cell receptor (beta chain) is shown here with its context. Its target is unknown. In the same sample, other DNA sequences code for this CDR3. The data belong to a study of shared clonotypes between healthy human individuals. Terminally differentiated effector memory CD45RA+ cells were left out of the naive CD8 fraction, which was CD45RO-negative and positively selected for CCR7. Every contributor of samples was a Caucasian grown-up residing in Nashville, Tennessee. Study-wide results and limits: In general, naive subsets displayed greater estimated richness than memory subsets did. Roughly 5% of naive CD4 clonotypes were shared across four donors.

Trimming pared 1 base from V and 2 bases from J, leaving 2 bases between. The length of the CDR3 is 12 residues. CDR1 SGHAT and CDR2 FQNNGV come from the germline V gene. In the original workflow: ImmunoSEQ supplied junction-only sequences lacking quality scores, so filtering was different. The repertoire was sequenced with immunoSEQ multiplex PCR; TCRdb's copy has only in-frame clones and lacks some. The V and J calls and clone size were taken over from that table, and D and trimming were inferred from the DNA. The sample shows millions of clones, about 94% of them seen only once. Input material: naive CD8+ T cells sorted from blood. This sequence was found in a man aged 18 to 29 in good health. The chain couples TRBV11-2 to TRBJ1-2; no clear D gene. The CDR3 region is CASSLGNYGYTF. The CDR3 bases are TGTGCCAGCAGCTTAGGCAACTATGGCTACACCTTC.